This T cell receptor beta chain originates from a study of chemoradiotherapy in HPV16-positive cancers. Repertoires were generated with immunoSEQ multiplex PCR, while TCRdb's copy carries only in-frame clones and drops some. Among fewer than 15,000 clones, approximately 91% were seen once, and the ten largest hold less than 3%. This receptor was identified in a human donor with HPV-associated anogenital cancer. Material: blood, obtained from a patient who underwent chemoradiotherapy.

CDR3 sequence reads: CASSLAGALSYEQYF. The CDR3 coding sequence is TGTGCCAGCAGCTTGGCAGGGGCCCTCTCCTACGAGCAGTACTTC. V usage is TRBV5-8 and J usage is TRBJ2-7, with D maybe TRBD1 (6 bases). From germline, CDR1 is SGHTS and CDR2 YDEGEE. Trimming cost V 0 bases and J 0 bases, with 10 bases left between them. The CDR3 length is 15 residues.